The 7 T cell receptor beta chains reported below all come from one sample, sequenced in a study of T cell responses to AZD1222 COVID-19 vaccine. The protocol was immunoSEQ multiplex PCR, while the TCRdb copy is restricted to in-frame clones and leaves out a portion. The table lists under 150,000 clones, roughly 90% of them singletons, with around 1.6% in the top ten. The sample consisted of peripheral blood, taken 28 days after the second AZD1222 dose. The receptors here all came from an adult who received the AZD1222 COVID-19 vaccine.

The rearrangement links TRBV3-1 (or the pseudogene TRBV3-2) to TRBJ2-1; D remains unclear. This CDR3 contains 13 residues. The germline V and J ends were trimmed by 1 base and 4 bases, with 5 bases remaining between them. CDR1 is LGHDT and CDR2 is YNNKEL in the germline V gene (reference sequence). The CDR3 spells CASSQVSYNEQFF. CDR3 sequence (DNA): TGTGCCAGCAGCCAAGTGTCTTACAATGAGCAGTTCTTC.

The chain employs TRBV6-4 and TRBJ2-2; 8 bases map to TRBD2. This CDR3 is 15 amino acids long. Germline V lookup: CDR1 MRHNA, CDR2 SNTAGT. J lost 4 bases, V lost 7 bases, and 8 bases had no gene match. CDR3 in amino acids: CASKPAGGSTGELFF. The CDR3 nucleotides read TGTGCCAGCAAACCGGCGGGAGGAAGCACCGGGGAGCTGTTTTTT.

The CDR3: CASSPTGTVNYGYTF. In DNA form, the CDR3 reads TGTGCCAGCAGCCCCACCGGGACTGTTAACTATGGCTACACCTTC. The chain couples TRBV7-2 to TRBJ1-2; TRBD1 is a possible D gene (5 bases). Trimming stripped 5 bases from V and 1 base from J, with 14 bases between. The CDR3 contains 15 residues. Germline CDR1 SGHTA, CDR2 FQGNSA.

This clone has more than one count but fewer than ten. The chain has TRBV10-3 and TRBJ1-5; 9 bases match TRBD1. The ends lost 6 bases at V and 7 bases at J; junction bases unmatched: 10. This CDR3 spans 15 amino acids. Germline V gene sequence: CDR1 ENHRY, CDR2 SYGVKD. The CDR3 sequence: CAIRPDRGSGQPQHF. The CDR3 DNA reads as TGTGCCATCAGGCCGGACAGGGGATCAGGGCAGCCCCAGCATTTT.

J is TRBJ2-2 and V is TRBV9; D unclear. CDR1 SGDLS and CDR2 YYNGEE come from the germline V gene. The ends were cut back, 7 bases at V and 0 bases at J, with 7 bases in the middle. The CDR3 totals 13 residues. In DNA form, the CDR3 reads TGTGCCAGCGCCTTTTCGAACACCGGGGAGCTGTTTTTT. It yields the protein CASAFSNTGELFF.

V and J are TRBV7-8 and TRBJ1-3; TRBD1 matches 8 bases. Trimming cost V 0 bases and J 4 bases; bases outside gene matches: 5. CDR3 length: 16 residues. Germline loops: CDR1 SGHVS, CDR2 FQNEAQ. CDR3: CASSLAAQGAGNTIYF. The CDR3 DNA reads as TGTGCCAGCAGCTTAGCGGCCCAGGGGGCAGGAAACACCATATATTTT.

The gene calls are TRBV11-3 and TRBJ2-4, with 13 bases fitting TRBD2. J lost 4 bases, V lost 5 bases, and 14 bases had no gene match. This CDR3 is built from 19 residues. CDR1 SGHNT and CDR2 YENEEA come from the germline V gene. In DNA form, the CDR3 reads TGTGCCAGCAGCGGGCGGACTAGCGGGAGATTACCCGAAAAAAACATTCAGTACTTC. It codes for CASSGRTSGRLPEKNIQYF.